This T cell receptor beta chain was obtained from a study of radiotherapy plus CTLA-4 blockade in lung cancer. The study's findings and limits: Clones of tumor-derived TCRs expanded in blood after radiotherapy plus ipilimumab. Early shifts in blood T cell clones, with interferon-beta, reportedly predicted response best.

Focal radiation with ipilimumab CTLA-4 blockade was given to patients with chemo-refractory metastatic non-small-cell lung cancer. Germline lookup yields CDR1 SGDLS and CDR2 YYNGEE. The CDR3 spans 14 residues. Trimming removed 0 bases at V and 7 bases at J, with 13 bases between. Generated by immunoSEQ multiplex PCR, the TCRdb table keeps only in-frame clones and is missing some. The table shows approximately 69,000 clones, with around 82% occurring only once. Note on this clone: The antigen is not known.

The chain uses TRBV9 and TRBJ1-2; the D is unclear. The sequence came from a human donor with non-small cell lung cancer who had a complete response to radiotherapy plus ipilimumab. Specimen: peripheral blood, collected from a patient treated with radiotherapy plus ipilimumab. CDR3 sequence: CASSVDGPIGGYTF. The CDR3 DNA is TGTGCCAGCAGCGTAGATGGGCCGATTGGTGGCTACACCTTC.